This TCR beta chain was documented in a study of shared clonotypes between healthy human individuals (dated by TCRdb to 2020 to 2022). With regard to the full study: Three men and a couple of women, aged 18 to 49 years, made up the cohort. To estimate repertoire size and how much clonotype sharing occurs between individuals, the study deeply sequenced the blood TCR repertoires of five healthy adults. Per donor, leukapheresis produced somewhere between about 0.8 and 9 billion PBMCs. To increase sequencing depth and limit assay-specific biases, different laboratories used diverse techniques to prepare libraries and sequence TCR repertoires. What the study reported, not specific to this receptor: Only blood was sampled, and tissue TCR repertoires likely differ from those in blood. Pairwise subsampling indicated that sequencing depth was expected to affect the degree of clonotype sharing among donors. Because the study included a small number of donors, the genetic and exposure-history diversity represented was limited.

The cysteine opens and the phenylalanine closes a CDR3 of 16 amino acids. Only the CDR3 region is kept as DNA, spanning 48 bases read in frame from base 1. Trimming takes 0 bases from V and 7 bases from J, and the germline ends sit 16 bases apart. The germline V gene supplies CDR1 SGHRS and CDR2 YFSETQ. The donors were healthy, HIV-negative adults with no recently reported acute infections or vaccinations. Every donor was a Caucasian adult residing in Nashville, Tennessee, USA. For unsorted samples, 90 million to 95 million PBMCs were counted, and genomic DNA was extracted using the QIAamp DNA Blood Mini kit. After blood collection by leukapheresis, PBMCs were isolated using Ficoll-Histopaque density gradient centrifugation and then cryopreserved in the vapor phase of liquid nitrogen. Using the deep immunoSEQ assay, multiplex PCR amplified TCR CDR3 regions from genomic DNA. For each cell subset, the extracted genomic DNA was distributed evenly across all wells of several immunoSEQ 96-well plates, and each plate served as one replicate. For unsorted PBMC, each replicate PCR was loaded with around 300 ng genomic DNA, equivalent to roughly 31,000 T cell genomes. Ten immunoSEQ deep assay plates were used to sequence unsorted PBMC genomic DNA. Purified libraries were measured with a Qubit 3.0 fluorometer, size-checked on a Bioanalyzer 2100, and measured again with the KAPA Library Quantification kit. Every immunoSEQ 96-well plate was sequenced on a separate single-read 150-cycle Illumina NextSeq 550 flow cell. In the source study's methods: Because the immunoSEQ output held only junctional sequences and lacked quality scores, the filtering could not match the filtering applied to full-length reads. Sequences were annotated with PyIR, a Python wrapper for IgBLAST v1.9, using IMGT germline references to assign V/J genes and CDR3. Reads were removed for weak V/J assignments (E-value above 1e-6), missing CDR3, stop codons, out-of-frame junctions, or ambiguous translated residues. V3J clonotypes were defined as sequences sharing the same inferred V gene, J gene, and CDR3 amino acid sequence. To compute the percentage overlap between repertoires, the number of shared unique clonotypes was divided by the size of the smaller repertoire. Three approaches were used to assess repertoire richness: RTK rarefaction, the Chao1 estimator, and Recon v2.1 estimates of unobserved clonotypes. The table was pulled from immuneACCESS by TCRdb, which kept in-frame rearrangements only. Such tables lose some clones; where checked, under half of the loss comes from unresolved V genes, and the rest has no known cause. V, J and clone size are taken as reported in that table, and D and trimming were inferred from the DNA itself. The table for this sample lists some 530,000 clones; almost 80% of them were counted only once. The top ten hold approximately 12% of the sample.

As concerns this clone: What this receptor recognizes is not known. Base qualities are missing; no much larger clone stands one base away.

Sequencing was carried out using PBMCs. The rearranged chain carries TRBV5-1 and TRBJ2-2; TRBD2 could be the D gene, as 6 bases match. This TCR derives from a woman aged 40 to 55 in good health. Some clones in this sample may be carry-over from other donors' samples. For the CDR3, the sequence is CASSLAGTRKGGELFF. The DNA is TGCGCCAGCAGCTTGGCCGGGACTCGAAAGGGCGGGGAGCTGTTTTTT.